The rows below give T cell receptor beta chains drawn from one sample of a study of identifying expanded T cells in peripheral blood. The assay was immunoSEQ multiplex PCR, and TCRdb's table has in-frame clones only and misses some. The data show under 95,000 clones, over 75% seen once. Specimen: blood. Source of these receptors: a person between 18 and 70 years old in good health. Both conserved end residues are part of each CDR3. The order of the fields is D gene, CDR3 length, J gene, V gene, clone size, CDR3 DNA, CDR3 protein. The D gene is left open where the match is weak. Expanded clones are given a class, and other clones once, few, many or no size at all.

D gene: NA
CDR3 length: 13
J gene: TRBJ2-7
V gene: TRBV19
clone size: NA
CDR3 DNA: TGTGCCAGTAGTATACAACAGGCTGACGAGCAGTACTTC
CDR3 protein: CASSIQQADEQYF

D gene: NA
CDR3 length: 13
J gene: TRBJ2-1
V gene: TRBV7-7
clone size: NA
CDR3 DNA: TGTGCCAGCAGCTTACTCGGGGGCAATGAGCAGTTCTTC
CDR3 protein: CASSLLGGNEQFF

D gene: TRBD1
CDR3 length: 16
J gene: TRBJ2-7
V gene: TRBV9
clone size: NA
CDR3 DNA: TGTGCCAGCAGCGTAGGACCGGGACAGGGGGCGGATGAGCAGTACTTC
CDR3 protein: CASSVGPGQGADEQYF

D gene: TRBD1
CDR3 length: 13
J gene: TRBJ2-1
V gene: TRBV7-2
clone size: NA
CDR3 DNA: TGTGCCAGCAGCGCCCTGGACAGGGGTGAGCAGTTCTTC
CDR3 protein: CASSALDRGEQFF

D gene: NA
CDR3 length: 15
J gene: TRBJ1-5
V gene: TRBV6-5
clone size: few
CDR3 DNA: TGTGCCAGCAGTCCTCTTTTTGGTACCAATCAGCCCCAGCATTTT
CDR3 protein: CASSPLFGTNQPQHF

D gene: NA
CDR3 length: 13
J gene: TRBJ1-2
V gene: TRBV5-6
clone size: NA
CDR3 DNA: TGTGCCAGCAGCTTGGAACAGGGCGATGGCTACACCTTC
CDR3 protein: CASSLEQGDGYTF

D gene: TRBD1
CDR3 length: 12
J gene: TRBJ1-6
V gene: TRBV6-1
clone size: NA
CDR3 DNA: TGTGCCAGCAGCGACAGGGATTTCACCCTCCACTTT
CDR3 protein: CASSDRDFTLHF

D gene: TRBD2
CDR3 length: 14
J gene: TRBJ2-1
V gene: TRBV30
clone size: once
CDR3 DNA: TGTGCCTGGAGGTCTAGCGGGGGGCACAATGAGCAGTTCTTC
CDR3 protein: CAWRSSGGHNEQFF

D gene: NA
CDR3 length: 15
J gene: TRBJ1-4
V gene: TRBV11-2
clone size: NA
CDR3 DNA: TGTGCCAGCAGCTTAGTTGGGACCGTTAATGAAAAACTGTTTTTT
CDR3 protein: CASSLVGTVNEKLFF

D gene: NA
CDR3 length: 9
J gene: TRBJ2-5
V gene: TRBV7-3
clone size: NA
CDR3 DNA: TGTGCCAGTCAAGAGACCCAGTACTTC
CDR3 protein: CASQETQYF

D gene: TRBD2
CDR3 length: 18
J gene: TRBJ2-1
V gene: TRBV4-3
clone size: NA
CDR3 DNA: TGCGCCAGCAGCCAAGATGCCCCGCTAGCGGGGGGGCGCAATGAGCAGTTCTTC
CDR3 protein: CASSQDAPLAGGRNEQFF

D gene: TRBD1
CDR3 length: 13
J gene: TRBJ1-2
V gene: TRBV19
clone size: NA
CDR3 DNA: TGTGCCAGTAGTATGGGACAGACCTATGGCTACACCTTC
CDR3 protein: CASSMGQTYGYTF